This T cell receptor beta chain is from a study of blood T cell repertoires in COVID-19. Overall study: Whether acute or convalescent, the COVID-19 samples came from the United States, Italy and Spain. From T cells, B-cell-depleted T cells, or PBMCs came the material, which was cDNA or gDNA.

The V gene end was trimmed by 5 bases and the J gene end by 1 base; junction bases not matched to a gene: 5. Germline V lookup: CDR1 SGHTA, CDR2 FQGNSA. This CDR3 is built from 17 residues. Clones were read by immunoSEQ multiplex PCR, and TCRdb kept only the in-frame ones, dropping some. This table has approximately 150,000 clones, approximately 89% appearing once. The specimen was peripheral blood. This sequence was found in a human donor in a cohort sampled during active COVID-19. The V gene is TRBV7-2, the J gene TRBJ2-3, with TRBD2 identical over 14 bases. CDR3: CASSRGLAGDGTDTQYF. As DNA, the CDR3 is TGTGCCAGCAGCAGGGGACTAGCGGGGGACGGCACAGATACGCAGTATTTT.